Described below is a single T cell receptor beta chain sequence and its context. Its antigen is not known. The entry originates in a study of monozygotic twins with inflammatory bowel disease. Findings of the study overall: The sharing of clonotypes with others was lower in IBD patients than in healthy twins, especially with disease activity. Support for any single strong IBD-associated signal or clonotype was not found.

Reprocessing the 5' RACE reads, TCRdb reports a single entry for every CDR3 protein and omits DNA. This sample's clone table lists roughly 100,000 distinct CDR3 sequences. Germline V gene sequence: CDR1 DFQATT, CDR2 SNEGSKA (reference sequence). The CDR3 is made up of 13 amino acids. This sequence joins TRBV20-1 and TRBJ1-2. The TCR was taken from a human donor with ulcerative colitis or Crohn's disease, or a healthy co-twin of an affected twin (not recorded which). Sequenced material: blood. The CDR3 reads CSARGGFDYGYTF.